The following is a T cell receptor beta chain sequence with its context. The data stem from a study of blood T cell repertoires in COVID-19. CDR1 and CDR2 (germline): GTSNPN, SVGIG (reference sequence). V was clipped by 2 bases and J by 7 bases, with 9 bases between them. This CDR3 is built from 12 residues. Produced via immunoSEQ multiplex PCR; TCRdb's table is partial and in-frame only. The table records approximately 160,000 clones, approximately 85% of them present only once. The sample comprised peripheral blood. The chain employs TRBV30 and TRBJ1-5, with D maybe TRBD1 (6 bases). The receptor's source is a middle-aged man who had recovered from COVID-19. The CDR3 DNA reads as TGTGCCTGGAGTACCAGGGGACAGCCCCAGCATTTT. Protein sequence: CAWSTRGQPQHF. The full variable domain, completed using reference TRBV30 and TRBJ1-5, is SQTIHQWPATLVQPVGSPLSLECTVEGTSNPNLYWYRQAAGRGLQLLFYSVGIGQISSEVPQNLSASRPQDRQFILSSKKLLLSDSGFYLCAWSTRGQPQHFGDGTRLSIL.